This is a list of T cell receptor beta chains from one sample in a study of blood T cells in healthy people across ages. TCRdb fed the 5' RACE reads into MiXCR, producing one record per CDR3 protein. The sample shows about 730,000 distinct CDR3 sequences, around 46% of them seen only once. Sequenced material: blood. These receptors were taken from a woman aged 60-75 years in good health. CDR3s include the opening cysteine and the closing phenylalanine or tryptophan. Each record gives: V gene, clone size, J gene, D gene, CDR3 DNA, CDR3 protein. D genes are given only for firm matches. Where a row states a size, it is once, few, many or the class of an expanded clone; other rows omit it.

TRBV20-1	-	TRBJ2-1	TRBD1	TGCAGTGCTAGGACAGGGGAGAGGTACAATGAGCAGTTCTTC	CSARTGERYNEQFF
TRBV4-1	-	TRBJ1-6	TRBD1	TGCGCCAGCAGCCAAGATTTTGGGACAGCGGCAAATTCACCCCTCCACTTT	CASSQDFGTAANSPLHF
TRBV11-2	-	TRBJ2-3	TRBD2	TGTGCCAGCAGCGTCGTAGCGGGAGCCCCAGATACGCAGTATTTT	CASSVVAGAPDTQYF
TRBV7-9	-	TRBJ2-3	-	TGTGCCAGCAGCCCCCCGGGGGGCATGACAGATACGCAGTATTTT	CASSPPGGMTDTQYF
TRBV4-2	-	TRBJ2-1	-	TGTGCCAGCAGCCAAGATATCCCTTGGGGTGAGCAGTTCTTC	CASSQDIPWGEQFF
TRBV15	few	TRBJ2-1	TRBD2	TGTGCCACCAGCAGACGGGTTCCGCTAGCGGGGAGCTACAATGAGCAGTTCTTC	CATSRRVPLAGSYNEQFF
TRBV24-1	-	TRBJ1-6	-	TGTGCCACCAGTGATTGGGCAGGGTTTAATTCACCCCTCCACTTT	CATSDWAGFNSPLHF
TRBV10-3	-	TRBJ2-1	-	TGTGCCATCAGGCTTTCGAGCTCCTACAATGAGCAGTTCTTC	CAIRLSSSYNEQFF
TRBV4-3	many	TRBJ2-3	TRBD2	TGCGCCAGCAGTGTGGAGAGCGGGAGGGTCGATACGCAGTATTTT	CASSVESGRVDTQYF
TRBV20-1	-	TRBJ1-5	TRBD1	TGCAGTGGGAAGGGGGCGAACAATCGGCCCCAGCATTTT	CSGKGANNRPQHF
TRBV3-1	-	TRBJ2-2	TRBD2	TGTGCCAGCAGCCTCCGACTAGCGGGAGCCCTAACCGGGGAGCTGTTTTTT	CASSLRLAGALTGELFF
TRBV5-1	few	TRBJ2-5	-	TGCGCCAGCAGCCTACGGGGGGCGTACCAAGAGACCCAGTACTTC	CASSLRGAYQETQYF
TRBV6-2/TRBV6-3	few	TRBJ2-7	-	TGTGCCAGCAGTTACTCCGGGAAACAAACCTACGAGCAGTACTTC	CASSYSGKQTYEQYF
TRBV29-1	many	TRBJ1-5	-	TGCAGCGTTGCCGGCCCCGATAGCAATCAGCCCCAGCATTTT	CSVAGPDSNQPQHF
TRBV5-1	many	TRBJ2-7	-	TGCGCCAGCAGCTCCTGGACCTACACCTACGAGCAGTACTTC	CASSSWTYTYEQYF
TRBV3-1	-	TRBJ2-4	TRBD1	TGTGCCAGCAGCCGACAGGGGGAAAACATTCAGTACTTC	CASSRQGENIQYF
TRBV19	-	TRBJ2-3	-	TGTGCCAGTAGTAACAGGGAGATCACAGATACGCAGTATTTT	CASSNREITDTQYF
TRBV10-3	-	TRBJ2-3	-	TGTGCCATCAGTGAAGGCCTAGCTGCGACAGATACGCAGTATTTT	CAISEGLAATDTQYF
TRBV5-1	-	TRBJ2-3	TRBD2	TGCGCCAGCATGAGTAGCGGGACCTCCACAGATACGCAGTATTTT	CASMSSGTSTDTQYF